This T cell receptor beta chain was sequenced in a study of metastatic and nonmetastatic thyroid tumors (dated by TCRdb to the early 2020s). About the investigation overall: For patients with malignant and with benign thyroid disease, the researchers compared repertoires between peripheral blood samples and tumor or nodule tissue samples.

As concerns this clone: The clone's antigen remains unknown. It has no much larger one-base neighbor in the sample; base qualities were not kept.

Via the germline V gene (reference sequence), CDR1 is DFQATT and CDR2 SNEGSKA. V and J lose 7 bases and 6 bases, and a span of 16 bases separates them. The CDR3 covers 12 residues, taking in both the cysteine and the phenylalanine. Just CDR3 DNA is preserved here, 36 bases in frame from base 1. General study outcomes and caveats: TCR beta diversity was reported as significantly higher in malignant tumors than in benign nodules, in both blood and tumor samples.

No treatment had been received by any patient before thyroid surgery. Using T-cell receptor beta sequencing, the researchers looked back retrospectively at clinical samples from patients, gathered between about 2011 and 2019. Receptors were amplified or captured by PCR. Sequencing took place on an Illumina HiSeq 4000. High-throughput sequencing was used to profile the CDR3 region of the TCR beta-chain in every patient. The study's processing was this. CDR3 differences across clinicopathological groups were used to build a classifier for discriminating distant-metastatic papillary thyroid cancer patients. The Shannon index was used to assess repertoire diversity, and the Morisita-Horn index was used to assess tumor-blood repertoire similarity. In-frame beta chains were kept once TCRdb had trimmed the public reads at Q25 with fastp and called clones with MiXCR. What appears here as the V and J calls and clone size reflects TCRdb's work, not the paper's. A total of 15,000 to 20,000 clones appear in this sample, about 26% of them only once. The top ten hold approximately 22% of the sample.

This TCR came from a female donor with papillary thyroid cancer or a benign thyroid nodule (not recorded which). Some clones in this sample may be carry-over from other donors' samples. The V and J segments used are TRBV20-1 and TRBJ2-7, with the D segment identity uncertain. The source material was tumor tissue. The DNA is as follows: TGCAGTGAACTTAGCCAGGTAATCGAGCAGTACTTC. This sequence encodes CSELSQVIEQYF.